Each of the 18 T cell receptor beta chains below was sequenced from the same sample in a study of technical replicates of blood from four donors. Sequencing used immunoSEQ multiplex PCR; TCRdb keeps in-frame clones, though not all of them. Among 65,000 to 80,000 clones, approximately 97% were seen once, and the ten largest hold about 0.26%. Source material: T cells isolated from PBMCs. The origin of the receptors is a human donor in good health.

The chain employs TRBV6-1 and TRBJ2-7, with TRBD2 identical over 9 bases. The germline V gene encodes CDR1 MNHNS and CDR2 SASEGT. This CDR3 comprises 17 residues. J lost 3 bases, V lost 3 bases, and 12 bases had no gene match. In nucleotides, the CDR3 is TGTGCCAGCAGTGACCCCCCCCTCCAGCGGGGGGACTACGAGCAGTACTTC. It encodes CASSDPPLQRGDYEQYF.

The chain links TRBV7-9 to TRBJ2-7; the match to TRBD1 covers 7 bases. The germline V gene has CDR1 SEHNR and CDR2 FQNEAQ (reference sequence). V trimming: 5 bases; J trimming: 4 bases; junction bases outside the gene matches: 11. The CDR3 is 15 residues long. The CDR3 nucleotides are TGTGCCAGCAGCCCGACAGGGAGCCCTTTGTACGAGCAGTACTTC. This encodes CASSPTGSPLYEQYF.

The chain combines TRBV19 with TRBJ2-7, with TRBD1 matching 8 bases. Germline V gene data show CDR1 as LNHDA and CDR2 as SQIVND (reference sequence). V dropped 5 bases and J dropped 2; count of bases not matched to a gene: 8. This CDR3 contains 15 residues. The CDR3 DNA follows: TGTGCCAGTAGTCCAGGGACAGGCTTTCCCTACGAGCAGTACTTC. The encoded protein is CASSPGTGFPYEQYF.

CDR3 in amino acids: CASSELVSNEKLFF. DNA for the CDR3: TGTGCCAGCAGTGAACTAGTCAGTAATGAAAAACTGTTTTTT. The chain carries TRBV6-1 and TRBJ1-4; the D is unclear. CDR1 MNHNS and CDR2 SASEGT come from the germline V gene. The CDR3 length is 14 residues. The V end lost 2 bases, the J end lost 4 bases, and 8 bases lay between the germline ends.

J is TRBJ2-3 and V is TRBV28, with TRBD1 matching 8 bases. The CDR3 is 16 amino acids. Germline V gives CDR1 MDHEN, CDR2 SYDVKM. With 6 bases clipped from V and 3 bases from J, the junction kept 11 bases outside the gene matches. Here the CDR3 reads CASRASQGAGTDTQYF. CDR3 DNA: TGTGCCAGCAGGGCCTCTCAGGGGGCTGGGACAGATACGCAGTATTTT.

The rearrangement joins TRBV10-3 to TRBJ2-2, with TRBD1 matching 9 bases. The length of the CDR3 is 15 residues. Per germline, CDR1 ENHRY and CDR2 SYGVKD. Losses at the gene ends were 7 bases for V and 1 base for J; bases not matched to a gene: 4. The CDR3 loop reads CAINRDRENTGELFF. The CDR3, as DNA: TGTGCCATCAACCGGGACAGGGAGAACACCGGGGAGCTGTTTTTT.

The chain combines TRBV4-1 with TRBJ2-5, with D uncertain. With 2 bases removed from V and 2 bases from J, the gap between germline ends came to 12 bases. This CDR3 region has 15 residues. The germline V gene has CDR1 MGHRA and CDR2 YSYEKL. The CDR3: CASSQLRGGQETQYF. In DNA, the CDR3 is TGCGCCAGCAGCCAACTGCGCGGTGGACAAGAGACCCAGTACTTC.

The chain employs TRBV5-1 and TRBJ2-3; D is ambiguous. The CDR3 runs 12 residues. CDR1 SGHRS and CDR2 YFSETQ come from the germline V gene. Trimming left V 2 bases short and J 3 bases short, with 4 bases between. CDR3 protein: CASSFRTDTQYF. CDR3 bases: TGCGCCAGCAGCTTTAGAACAGATACGCAGTATTTT.

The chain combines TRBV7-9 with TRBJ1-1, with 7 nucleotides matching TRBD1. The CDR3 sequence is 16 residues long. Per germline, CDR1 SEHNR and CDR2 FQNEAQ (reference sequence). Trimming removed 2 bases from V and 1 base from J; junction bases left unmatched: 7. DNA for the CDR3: TGTGCCAGCAGCTTAATTCCCAACAGGGGGAACACTGAAGCTTTCTTT. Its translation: CASSLIPNRGNTEAFF.

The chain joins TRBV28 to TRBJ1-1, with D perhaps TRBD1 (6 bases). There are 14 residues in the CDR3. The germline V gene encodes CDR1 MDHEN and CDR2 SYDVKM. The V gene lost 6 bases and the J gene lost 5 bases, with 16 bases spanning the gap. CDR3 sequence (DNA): TGTGCCAGCAGATATGCAGGGGAAGGGACTGAAGCTTTCTTT. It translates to CASRYAGEGTEAFF.

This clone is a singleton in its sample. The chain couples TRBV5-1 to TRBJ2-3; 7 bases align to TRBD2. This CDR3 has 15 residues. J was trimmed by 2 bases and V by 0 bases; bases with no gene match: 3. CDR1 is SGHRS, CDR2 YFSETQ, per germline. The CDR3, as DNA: TGCGCCAGCAGCTTGGCAGGGAGGGTCACAGATACGCAGTATTTT. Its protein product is CASSLAGRVTDTQYF.

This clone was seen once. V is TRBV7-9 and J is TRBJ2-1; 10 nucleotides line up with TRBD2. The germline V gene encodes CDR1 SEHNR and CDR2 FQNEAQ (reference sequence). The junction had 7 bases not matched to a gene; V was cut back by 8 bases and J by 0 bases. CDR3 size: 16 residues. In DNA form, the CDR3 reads TGTGCCAGCCGGGCTAGCGGGAGTAGCTCCTACAATGAGCAGTTCTTC. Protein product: CASRASGSSSYNEQFF. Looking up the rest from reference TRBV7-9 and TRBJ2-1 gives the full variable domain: DTGVSQNPRHKITKRGQNVTFRCDPISEHNRLYWYRQTLGQGPEFLTYFQNEAQLEKSRLLSDRFSAERPKGSFSTLEIQRTEQGDSAMYLCASRASGSSSYNEQFFGPGTRLTVL.

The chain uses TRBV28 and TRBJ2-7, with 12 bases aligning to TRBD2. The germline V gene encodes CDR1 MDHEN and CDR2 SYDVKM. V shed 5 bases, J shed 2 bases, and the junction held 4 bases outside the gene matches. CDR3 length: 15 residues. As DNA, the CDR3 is TGTGCCAGCAGTCCCCTAGCGGGAGGGCCCTACGAGCAGTACTTC. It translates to CASSPLAGGPYEQYF.

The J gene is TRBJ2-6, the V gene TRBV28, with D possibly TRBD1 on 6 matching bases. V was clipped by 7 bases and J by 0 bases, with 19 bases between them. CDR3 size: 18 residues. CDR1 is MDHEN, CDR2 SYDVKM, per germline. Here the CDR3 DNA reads TGTGCCAGCAAAGGACAGAGACAGGTTTTCTCTGGGGCCAACGTCCTGACTTTC. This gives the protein CASKGQRQVFSGANVLTF.

The CDR3 nucleotides read TGTGCCAGCAGTAACAGATTGTTCACAGATACGCAGTATTTT. Protein product: CASSNRLFTDTQYF. The rearrangement links TRBV9 to TRBJ2-3, with unresolved D. The CDR3 extends over 14 amino acids. The V gene lost 5 bases and the J gene lost 2 bases, with 12 bases spanning the gap. CDR1 SGDLS and CDR2 YYNGEE come from the germline V gene.

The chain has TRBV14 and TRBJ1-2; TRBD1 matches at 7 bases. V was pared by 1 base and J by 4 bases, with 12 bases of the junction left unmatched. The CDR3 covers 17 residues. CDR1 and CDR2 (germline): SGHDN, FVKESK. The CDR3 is CASSQGNRGSLLYGYTF. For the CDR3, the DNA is TGTGCCAGCAGCCAAGGGAACAGGGGCTCCCTCCTCTATGGCTACACCTTC.

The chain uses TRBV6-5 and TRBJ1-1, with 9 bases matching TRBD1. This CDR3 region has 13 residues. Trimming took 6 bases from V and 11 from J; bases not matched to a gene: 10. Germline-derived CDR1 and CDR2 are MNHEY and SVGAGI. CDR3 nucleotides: TGTGCCAGCAGCCAGACAGGGGGAGGGCGTGCTTTCTTT. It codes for CASSQTGGGRAFF.

Written as DNA, the CDR3 is TGTGCCAGCACCCTCTTCGGGGAGCTAAATGAAAAACTGTTTTTT. Translated, it gives CASTLFGELNEKLFF. The chain has TRBV11-2 and TRBJ1-4; D is ambiguous. CDR3 length equals 15 residues. The V gene's germline CDR1 is SGHAT and CDR2 FQNNGV. V was pared by 7 bases and J by 5 bases, with 17 bases between.